A selection of T cell receptor beta chains follows, all from one sample in a study of molecular identifiers for immune sequencing clone quantification. A single record per CDR3 protein comes from TCRdb applying MiXCR to the PCR reads. The sample holds about 65,000 distinct CDR3 sequences; approximately 17% are singletons and the top ten take under 2%. What was sequenced was naive CD8+ T cells from blood, with Jurkat cell RNA spiked in. Receptor source: a human donor in good health. Some libraries in this study had Jurkat cell RNA spiked in. The CDR3 runs from the conserved cysteine through the conserved F or W. The order of the fields is D gene, J gene, V gene, clone size, CDR3 protein. D genes are given only for firm matches. Clone size is stated in some rows and not others, as once, few, many or a class when expanded.

-,TRBJ2-4,TRBV29-1,many,CSVEARAGAKNIQYF
TRBD2,TRBJ2-7,TRBV7-6,many,CASSLGGSSGVGEQYF
-,TRBJ2-5,TRBV28,many,CASRSSWTNQETQYF
TRBD2,TRBJ2-7,TRBV20-1,few,CSARGRGEPYEQYF
-,TRBJ1-2,TRBV27,-,CASSLDRNYGYTF
TRBD1,TRBJ2-7,TRBV6-5,many,CASSYGTGGFEQYF
-,TRBJ2-7,TRBV29-1,many,CSVEIAGAYEQYF
-,TRBJ2-7,TRBV20-1,many,CSARDSPGHTEDEQYF
TRBD1,TRBJ1-1,TRBV19,few,CVSSMTGGEYRSTEAFF
TRBD2,TRBJ2-2,TRBV5-4,many,CATEMRGSGNLELFF
-,TRBJ2-7,TRBV28,few,CASVRGEHSYEQYF
-,TRBJ2-7,TRBV14,many,CASSQHGTPYEQYF
-,TRBJ2-4,TRBV7-2,medium-sized,CASSLVPAKNIQYF
-,TRBJ2-1,TRBV19,many,CASSISGLNEQFF
-,TRBJ1-1,TRBV30,many,CAWRLGRTEAFF
TRBD2,TRBJ2-7,TRBV19,-,CASMRREGLEQYF
TRBD1,TRBJ1-2,TRBV24-1,few,CATSDQGGYGYTF
-,TRBJ1-4,TRBV12-3/TRBV12-4,many,CASSLRSEGVGEKLFF
-,TRBJ2-1,TRBV6-4,-,CASSDFYRTAGEQFF
-,TRBJ2-1,TRBV27,many,CASSLLYGLDNEQFF
-,TRBJ2-1,TRBV29-1,many,CSVGERGEYNEQFF
-,TRBJ1-1,TRBV11-2,many,CASSLDTPRMNTEAFF
TRBD2,TRBJ2-5,TRBV20-1,many,CSARARGTYQETQYF
-,TRBJ2-7,TRBV24-1,many,CATSDSHSYEQYF
-,TRBJ2-1,TRBV6-5,many,CASSYSTGEVENEQFF
-,TRBJ1-3,TRBV28,-,CASSAGNPLISGNTIYF
-,TRBJ2-7,TRBV10-1,many,CASSPLLQGHEQYF
-,TRBJ1-5,TRBV6-5,-,CASSYTELGQPQHF
-,TRBJ1-2,TRBV3-1,few,CASSPDQRGANGYTF
-,TRBJ2-3,TRBV19,many,CASSDRGFTQYF
-,TRBJ2-5,TRBV5-1,many,CASSFIFRVQETQYF
-,TRBJ2-5,TRBV5-6,-,CASSLGNPETQYF
-,TRBJ2-2,TRBV24-1,-,CATSDLLKGPPDGELSF
-,TRBJ1-2,TRBV21-1,-,CASSNFPTEPSGYGYTF
TRBD2,TRBJ2-7,TRBV13,many,CASSLEGAGASYEQYF